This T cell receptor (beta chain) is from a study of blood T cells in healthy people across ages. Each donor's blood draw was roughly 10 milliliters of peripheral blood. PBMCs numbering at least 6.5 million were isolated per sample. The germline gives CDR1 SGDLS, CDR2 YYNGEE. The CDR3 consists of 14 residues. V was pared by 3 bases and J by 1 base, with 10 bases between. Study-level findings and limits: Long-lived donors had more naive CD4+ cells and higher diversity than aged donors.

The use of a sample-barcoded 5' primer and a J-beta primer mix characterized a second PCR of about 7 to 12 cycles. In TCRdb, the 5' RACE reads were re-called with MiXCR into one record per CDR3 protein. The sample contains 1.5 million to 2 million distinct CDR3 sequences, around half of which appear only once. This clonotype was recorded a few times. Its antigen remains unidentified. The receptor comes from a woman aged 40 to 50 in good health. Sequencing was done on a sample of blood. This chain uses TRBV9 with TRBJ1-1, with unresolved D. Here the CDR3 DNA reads TGTGCCAGCAGCGAGCGGCCGGGGAACACTGAAGCTTTCTTT. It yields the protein CASSERPGNTEAFF.